The 3 T cell receptor beta chains presented below share a single source sample, sequenced in a study of T cell repertoires in cytomegalovirus infection. TCRdb processed the reads anew with MiXCR; each CDR3 protein has one entry. The table has approximately 490,000 distinct CDR3 sequences, approximately 10% seen once. Sequencing input: PBMCs. These receptor sequences come from a human donor in good health (CMV status not recorded). Some clones in this sample may be carry-over from other donors' samples.

This clonotype appeared many times. The chain uses TRBV4-2 and TRBJ1-2; possible D gene TRBD1, 6 bases. V was cut by 5 bases and J by 9 bases, with 19 bases left in between. The CDR3 sequence is 14 residues long. Germline assignment: CDR1 LGHNA and CDR2 YNFKEQ. The chain's CDR3 is CASSATRGEYRYTF. The CDR3 DNA follows: TGTGCCAGCAGCGCTACAAGGGGGGAGTATCGCTACACCTTC.

This clonotype was seen at least ten times. The rearrangement joins TRBV6-6 to TRBJ2-5; 9 bases fit TRBD1. The J segment lost 5 bases and the V segment lost 0 bases, leaving 4 bases of the junction unmatched. The CDR3 is made up of 15 amino acids. Germline CDR1 MNHNY, CDR2 SVGAGI (reference sequence). The chain's CDR3 is CASSYSGQGMETQYF. CDR3 coding DNA: TGTGCCAGCAGTTACTCGGGACAGGGTATGGAGACCCAGTACTTC.

This clonotype was seen ten or more times. The V and J genes are TRBV28 and TRBJ1-1, with 7 nucleotides matching TRBD1. Germline V gene sequence: CDR1 MDHEN, CDR2 SYDVKM. The CDR3 has 13 amino acids. With 8 bases clipped from V and 5 bases from J, the junction kept 8 bases outside the gene matches. CDR3 protein: CASGRGGWTEAFF. CDR3 coding DNA: TGTGCCAGCGGGCGAGGGGGCTGGACTGAAGCTTTCTTT. Drawing the rest from reference TRBV28 and TRBJ1-1, the complete variable domain is DVKVTQSSRYLVKRTGEKVFLECVQDMDHENMFWYRQDPGLGLRLIYFSYDVKMKEKGDIPEGYSVSREKKERFSLILESASTNQTSMYLCASGRGGWTEAFFGQGTRLTVV.